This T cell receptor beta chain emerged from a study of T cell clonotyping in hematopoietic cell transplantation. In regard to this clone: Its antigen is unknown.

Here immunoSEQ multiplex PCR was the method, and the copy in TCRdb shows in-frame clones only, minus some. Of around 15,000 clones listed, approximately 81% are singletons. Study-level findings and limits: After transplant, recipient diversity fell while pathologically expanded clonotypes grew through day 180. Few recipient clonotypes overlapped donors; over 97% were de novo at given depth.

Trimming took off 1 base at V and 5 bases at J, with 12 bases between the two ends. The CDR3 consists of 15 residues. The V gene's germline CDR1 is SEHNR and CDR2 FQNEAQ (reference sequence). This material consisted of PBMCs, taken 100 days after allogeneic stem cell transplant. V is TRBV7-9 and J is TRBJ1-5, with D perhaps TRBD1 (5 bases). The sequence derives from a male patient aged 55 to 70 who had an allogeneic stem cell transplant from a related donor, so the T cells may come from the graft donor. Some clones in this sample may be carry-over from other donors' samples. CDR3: CASSLGEGAHQPQHF. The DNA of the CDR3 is TGTGCCAGCAGCTTAGGTGAAGGGGCCCATCAGCCCCAGCATTTT. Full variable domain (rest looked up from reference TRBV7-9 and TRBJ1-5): DTGVSQNPRHKITKRGQNVTFRCDPISEHNRLYWYRQTLGQGPEFLTYFQNEAQLEKSRLLSDRFSAERPKGSFSTLEIQRTEQGDSAMYLCASSLGEGAHQPQHFGDGTRLSIL.